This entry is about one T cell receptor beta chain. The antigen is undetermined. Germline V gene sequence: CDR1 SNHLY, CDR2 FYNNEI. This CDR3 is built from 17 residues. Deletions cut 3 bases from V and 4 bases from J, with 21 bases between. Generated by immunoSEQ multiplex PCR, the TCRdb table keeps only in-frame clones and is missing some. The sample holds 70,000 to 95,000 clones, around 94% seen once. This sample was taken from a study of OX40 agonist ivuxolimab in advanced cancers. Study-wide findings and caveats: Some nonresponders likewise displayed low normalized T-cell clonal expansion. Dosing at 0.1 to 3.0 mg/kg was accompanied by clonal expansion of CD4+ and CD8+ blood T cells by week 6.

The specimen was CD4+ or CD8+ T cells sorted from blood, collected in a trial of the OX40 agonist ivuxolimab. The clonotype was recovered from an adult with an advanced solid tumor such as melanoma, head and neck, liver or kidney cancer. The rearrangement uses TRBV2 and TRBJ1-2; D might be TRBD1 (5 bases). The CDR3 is CASSEPRADMTPYGYTF. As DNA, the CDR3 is TGTGCCAGCAGTGAGCCCAGGGCAGATATGACCCCCTATGGCTACACCTTC.